Presented here are 28 T cell receptor beta chains from one specimen sequenced in a study of radiation and T cells in renal cell carcinoma. Sample time point: baseline pretreatment blood. Indicated treatment: 15 Gy SBRT to primary tumor, nephrectomy 4 weeks later. TCRdb's table, derived via immunoSEQ multiplex PCR, lists solely in-frame clones and lacks some. The sample contains approximately 110,000 clones, roughly 80% of which appear only once. The starting material was blood, obtained from a patient whose treatment included radiotherapy and nephrectomy. Receptors originate from a woman aged 60-75 years with renal cell carcinoma.

The rearrangement links TRBV28 to TRBJ1-2; 9 bases align to TRBD1. Germline V gives CDR1 MDHEN, CDR2 SYDVKM. The ends lost 2 bases at V and 8 bases at J; junction bases unmatched: 6. The CDR3 is made up of 14 amino acids. The CDR3 reads CASSLDGTGSGYTF. The DNA for the CDR3 is TGTGCCAGCAGTTTAGACGGGACAGGGAGCGGCTACACCTTC.

J is TRBJ1-2 and V is TRBV19; 7 positions agree with TRBD1. Germline V gives CDR1 LNHDA, CDR2 SQIVND (reference sequence). V was clipped by 3 bases and J by 3 bases; unmatched bases: 7. The CDR3 contains 15 residues. DNA of the CDR3: TGTGCCAGTAGTATTTATCAGGGGGAGGACTATGGCTACACCTTC. This translates into CASSIYQGEDYGYTF.

The chain recombines TRBV7-9 with TRBJ2-1, with TRBD2 identical over 14 bases. From germline, CDR1 is SEHNR and CDR2 FQNEAQ (reference sequence). This CDR3 comprises 15 residues. With V trimmed by 5 bases and J by 9 bases, 6 bases remained unmatched. In DNA form, the CDR3 reads TGTGCCAGCAGCCCCGGACTAGCGGGAGGCCTTGAGCAGTTCTTC. Translation gives CASSPGLAGGLEQFF.

The chain carries TRBV18 and TRBJ1-2; TRBD1 matches 12 bases. After removal of 2 bases from V and 8 bases from J, the junction contained 6 bases not matched to a gene. CDR3 length: 15 residues. CDR1 and CDR2 from the germline V gene are KGHSH and LQKENI. In DNA, the CDR3 is TGTGCCAGCTCACCAGCGGGACAGGGGGCGCGGGGCTACACCTTC. Protein: CASSPAGQGARGYTF.

This clone was observed once. V gene TRBV27 combines with J gene TRBJ1-2; D unresolved. Trimming pared 2 bases from V and 0 bases from J, leaving 7 bases between. The CDR3 totals 14 residues. Per the germline V gene, CDR1 is MNHEY and CDR2 is SMNVEV (reference sequence). The CDR3 nucleotides read TGTGCCAGCAGTTTAGCGGGAACTAACTATGGCTACACCTTC. Its translation is CASSLAGTNYGYTF.

The table lists this clone with a few counts. The chain uses TRBV6-6 and TRBJ2-1; D uncertain. This CDR3 is 14 amino acids long. Germline values: CDR1 MNHNY, CDR2 SVGAGI (reference sequence). Trimming left V 10 bases short and J 1 base short, with 14 bases between. Here the CDR3 DNA reads TGTGCCACCGGGCAAGGAGCTTCCTACAATGAGCAGTTCTTC. As protein: CATGQGASYNEQFF.

J is TRBJ1-2 and V is TRBV6-6; 7 nucleotides align to TRBD1. The CDR3 runs 16 residues. After removal of 5 bases from V and 5 bases from J, the junction contained 14 bases not matched to a gene. Germline CDR1 is MNHNY and CDR2 is SVGAGI (reference sequence). The CDR3 DNA is TGTGCCAGCAGTCACACCCAGGGACAGCGGGCTTATGGCTACACCTTC. This sequence encodes CASSHTQGQRAYGYTF.

The chain couples TRBV19 to TRBJ2-3, with TRBD2 matching 10 bases. The CDR3 covers 12 residues. The germline V gene encodes CDR1 LNHDA and CDR2 SQIVND (reference sequence). Trimming took 7 bases from V and 6 from J; bases not matched to a gene: 1. The CDR3 here is CASMGLADTQYF. The CDR3 DNA reads TGTGCCAGTATGGGACTAGCGGATACGCAGTATTTT.

The V call is TRBV10-3, the J call TRBJ2-3; a possible D gene is TRBD2 (6 bases). Germline assignment: CDR1 ENHRY and CDR2 SYGVKD. CDR3 length: 16 residues. V shed 10 bases and J shed 5 bases, with 25 bases lying between them. DNA of the CDR3: TGTGCCACTTCTTTGGGCCCGAGCGGGCACGAAGATACGCAGTATTTT. It yields the protein CATSLGPSGHEDTQYF.

The chain recombines TRBV6-6 with TRBJ1-1, with 8 positions matching TRBD1. CDR3 length: 14 amino acids. Trimming took 8 bases from V and 5 from J; bases not matched to a gene: 10. CDR1 MNHNY and CDR2 SVGAGI come from the germline V gene (reference sequence). The CDR3 is CASSQMTGATEAFF. The CDR3, as DNA: TGTGCCAGCTCCCAGATGACAGGGGCAACTGAAGCTTTCTTT.

The chain combines TRBV27 with TRBJ2-7, with D perhaps TRBD2 (6 bases). Trimming shortened V by 4 bases and J by 0 bases, and 10 bases separated the two germline ends. There are 14 residues in the CDR3. Germline-derived CDR1 and CDR2 are MNHEY and SMNVEV (reference sequence). This CDR3 is CASSWTGGSYEQYF. The CDR3 coding sequence is TGTGCCAGCAGTTGGACCGGGGGCTCCTACGAGCAGTACTTC.

The chain has TRBV7-2 and TRBJ1-3; maybe TRBD1 (5 bases). The ends were cut back, 2 bases at V and 0 bases at J, with 17 bases in the middle. Germline CDR1 reads SGHTA; CDR2 reads FQGNSA. The CDR3 runs to 18 residues. The CDR3 protein is CASSLIGAGSLSGNTIYF. The CDR3 DNA sequence: TGTGCCAGCAGCTTAATAGGGGCGGGGTCGCTCTCTGGAAACACCATATATTTT.

The CDR3 protein is CASTWDLSAGEAFF. Written as DNA, the CDR3 is TGTGCCAGCACCTGGGATCTAAGTGCCGGGGAAGCTTTCTTT. The chain recombines TRBV5-5 with TRBJ1-1, with unresolved D. CDR3 length: 14 amino acids. Trimming left V 6 bases short and J 8 bases short, with 20 bases between. CDR1 SGHKS and CDR2 YYEKEE come from the germline V gene (reference sequence). The full variable domain, in which reference TRBV5-5 and TRBJ1-1 provide the parts outside the CDR3, is DAGVTQSPTHLIKTRGQQVTLRCSPISGHKSVSWYQQVLGQGPQFIFQYYEKEERGRGNFPDRFSARQFPNYSSELNVNALLLGDSALYLCASTWDLSAGEAFFGQGTRLTVV.

This chain uses TRBV5-1 with TRBJ2-6, with 7 bases that match TRBD1. This CDR3 is built from 15 residues. The junction had 3 bases not matched to a gene; V was cut back by 4 bases and J by 2 bases. CDR1 and CDR2 (germline): SGHRS, YFSETQ. The CDR3 reads CASSPQGAGANVLTF. In DNA, the CDR3 is TGCGCCAGCAGCCCCCAGGGGGCTGGGGCCAACGTCCTGACTTTC.

For this clone: The sample has other DNA sequences that encode this CDR3 too. V gene TRBV2 combines with J gene TRBJ1-2; 7 positions agree with TRBD1. Trimming took 7 bases from V and 5 from J; bases not matched to a gene: 4. The CDR3 sequence is 12 residues long. Germline V gene sequence: CDR1 SNHLY, CDR2 FYNNEI. CDR3 nucleotides: TGTGCCAGCAAAAGGGACAGATATGGCTACACCTTC. It encodes CASKRDRYGYTF. The full variable domain, its missing parts supplied by reference TRBV2 and TRBJ1-2, is EPEVTQTPSHQVTQMGQEVILRCVPISNHLYFYWYRQILGQKVEFLVSFYNNEISEKSEIFDDQFSVERPDGSNFTLKIRSTKLEDSAMYFCASKRDRYGYTFGSGTRLTVV.

The J gene is TRBJ2-5, the V gene TRBV2, with D unresolved. The length of the CDR3 is 15 residues. The V end was cut by 2 bases, the J end by 5 bases, with 15 bases between. CDR1 SNHLY and CDR2 FYNNEI come from the germline V gene. CDR3 region: CASSETGTSFETQYF. The CDR3 DNA reads as TGTGCCAGCAGTGAAACGGGCACGTCGTTTGAGACCCAGTACTTC.

V usage is TRBV5-8 and J usage is TRBJ2-1, with 7 bases that match TRBD2. With V trimmed by 0 bases and J by 0 bases, 6 bases remained unmatched. The CDR3 extends over 17 amino acids. Germline V CDR1 and CDR2: SGHTS, YDEGEE. The CDR3: CASSLAVLADSYNEQFF. The CDR3 DNA reads as TGTGCCAGCAGCTTGGCGGTTCTAGCGGACTCCTACAATGAGCAGTTCTTC.

This chain connects TRBV28 to TRBJ2-3; perhaps D is TRBD1 or TRBD2 (5 bases each). This CDR3 is built from 14 residues. The V and J ends lost 3 bases and 15 bases respectively, with 22 bases between them. The V gene's germline CDR1 is MDHEN and CDR2 SYDVKM. The CDR3 here is CASSFHSSGLGSYF. The DNA for the CDR3 is TGTGCCAGCAGTTTCCACTCATCGGGGCTAGGCTCCTATTTT.

A single count supports this clone. The rearrangement links TRBV6-6 to TRBJ2-6; D not certain. This CDR3 is 15 amino acids long. V was pared by 4 bases and J by 0 bases, with 7 bases between. Germline V gene sequence: CDR1 MNHNY, CDR2 SVGAGI (reference sequence). The CDR3 reads CASSSGFSGANVLTF. In nucleotides, the CDR3 is TGTGCCAGCAGTTCGGGTTTCTCTGGGGCCAACGTCCTGACTTTC.

V is TRBV15 and J is TRBJ2-3; the match to TRBD1 covers 9 bases. Germline-derived CDR1 and CDR2 are LNHNV and YYDKDF (reference sequence). The J segment lost 4 bases and the V segment lost 8 bases, leaving 7 bases of the junction unmatched. The CDR3 has 14 residues. CDR3 amino acids: CATARDRVPDTQYF. The CDR3 bases are TGTGCCACCGCCCGGGACAGGGTGCCAGATACGCAGTATTTT.

V usage is TRBV4-1 and J usage is TRBJ1-6, with D tentatively TRBD1 (5 bases). In germline, CDR1 is MGHRA, CDR2 YSYEKL. The CDR3 runs 17 residues. V was clipped by 0 bases and J by 6 bases, with 15 bases between them. The CDR3 DNA is TGCGCCAGCAGCCAAGATCTTTACGGGGACGCTAATTCACCCCTCCACTTT. Amino acid sequence: CASSQDLYGDANSPLHF.

V gene TRBV30 combines with J gene TRBJ2-3, with D possibly matching TRBD2 (7 bases). V dropped 1 base and J dropped 3 bases, with 17 bases sitting between them. Per germline, CDR1 GTSNPN and CDR2 SVGIG (reference sequence). CDR3 length equals 16 residues. In DNA, the CDR3 is TGTGCCTGGAGTGGATGGGAGGGGGGACTTACAGATACGCAGTATTTT. Its translation: CAWSGWEGGLTDTQYF.

The rearrangement joins TRBV4-1 to TRBJ1-2; D not certain. Germline CDR1 and CDR2: MGHRA and YSYEKL. Trimming took off 0 bases at V and 7 bases at J, with 18 bases between the two ends. This CDR3 has 16 residues. CDR3 region: CASSQDPGPPFGGYTF. The CDR3 nucleotides are TGCGCCAGCAGCCAAGACCCAGGCCCGCCCTTTGGTGGCTACACCTTC.

V and J are TRBV5-1 and TRBJ2-2; TRBD1 might be the D (6 bases). The CDR3 is 16 amino acids. The V end lost 3 bases, the J end lost 2 bases, and 14 bases lay between the germline ends. Germline-derived CDR1 and CDR2 are SGHRS and YFSETQ. For the CDR3, the DNA is TGCGCCAGCAGCTCCCAGGGCAGGGGAAACACCGGGGAGCTGTTTTTT. It yields the protein CASSSQGRGNTGELFF.

The CDR3 sequence is CASSEAVPEAFF. The CDR3 DNA is TGTGCCAGCAGCGAGGCGGTTCCTGAAGCTTTCTTT. The chain links TRBV7-9 to TRBJ1-1; no clear D gene. The CDR3 runs to 12 residues. Germline V gene data show CDR1 as SEHNR and CDR2 as FQNEAQ (reference sequence). The V end was cut by 5 bases, the J end by 6 bases, with 10 bases between.

This chain joins TRBV19 and TRBJ1-2, with no clear D. The CDR3 has 13 amino acids. Trimming cost V 0 bases and J 7 bases, with 9 bases left between them. Germline loops: CDR1 LNHDA, CDR2 SQIVND (reference sequence). This CDR3 reads CASSIDRLSGYTF. CDR3 DNA sequence: TGTGCCAGTAGTATAGACAGGCTAAGTGGCTACACCTTC. The variable domain in full, with the rest retrieved from reference TRBV19 and TRBJ1-2, is DGGITQSPKYLFRKEGQNVTLSCEQNLNHDAMYWYRQDPGQGLRLIYYSQIVNDFQKGDIAEGYSVSREKKESFPLTVTSAQKNPTAFYLCASSIDRLSGYTFGSGTRLTVV.

V is TRBV5-6 and J is TRBJ1-3, with D perhaps matching TRBD1 (5 bases). The CDR3 covers 17 residues. Germline values: CDR1 SGHDT, CDR2 YYEEEE. V dropped 2 bases and J dropped 3 bases, with 18 bases sitting between them. This chain's CDR3 is CASSLLSRWDGGNTIYF. DNA of the CDR3: TGTGCCAGCAGCTTACTTTCTCGATGGGACGGTGGAAACACCATATATTTT.

The chain links TRBV19 to TRBJ2-1; 8 nucleotides agree with TRBD1. Per the germline V gene, CDR1 is LNHDA and CDR2 is SQIVND (reference sequence). This CDR3 has 15 amino acids. The V segment lost 4 bases and the J segment 6 bases; nucleotides outside the gene matches: 8. The CDR3: CASSRSGQVPNEQFF. As DNA, the CDR3 is TGTGCCAGTAGTAGATCGGGACAGGTCCCCAATGAGCAGTTCTTC.